A single sample gave rise to the 13 T cell receptor beta chains below, sequenced in a study of tumor-infiltrating lymphocytes in glioblastoma multiforme. Multiple V-beta primers and a C-beta primer amplified TCRB from RNA. One entry per CDR3 protein, called by TCRdb with MiXCR from the multiplex PCR reads. Of about 15,000 distinct CDR3 sequences in the sample, 73% were seen once. Sequences were obtained from brain tumor tissue. The receptors were sampled from a male donor with glioblastoma.

Regarding this clonotype: A read error may produce the germline difference seen at one junction end. V usage is TRBV29-1 and J usage is TRBJ1-6, with D perhaps matching TRBD1 (6 bases). The germline gives CDR1 SQVTM, CDR2 ANQGSEA. The CDR3 consists of 13 residues. The CDR3 DNA reads TGCAGTGTTGCCATGGACAGAGAACCACCCCTCCACTTT. This translates into CSVAMDREPPLHF.

This clonotype counts as medium-sized. The V call is TRBV20-1, the J call TRBJ2-5; D could derive from TRBD1 or TRBD2 (5 bases each). The CDR3 spans 10 residues. V dropped 7 bases and J dropped 2 bases, with 5 bases sitting between them. Germline V gene data show CDR1 as DFQATT and CDR2 as SNEGSKA (reference sequence). The chain's CDR3 is CSGGQETQYF. The CDR3 DNA sequence: TGCAGTGGGGGGCAAGAGACCCAGTACTTC.

On this clonotype: One end of the junction is discordant with germline, which a read error may explain. The chain joins TRBV20-1 to TRBJ1-5; perhaps TRBD1 as D (6 bases). CDR1 and CDR2 (germline): DFQATT, SNEGSKA (reference sequence). The CDR3 spans 14 residues. CDR3 amino acids: CSARGQTGSKPLHF. CDR3 nucleotides: TGCAGCGCTAGAGGACAGACAGGTTCCAAGCCCCTGCATTTT.

The chain carries TRBV20-1 and TRBJ2-5; 7 positions agree with TRBD2. The CDR3 contains 13 residues. Trimming removed 6 bases from V and 2 bases from J; junction bases left unmatched: 6. CDR1 is DFQATT and CDR2 is SNEGSKA in the germline V gene (reference sequence). The CDR3 loop is CSAPSGLQETQYF. The CDR3 nucleotides read TGCAGTGCCCCTAGCGGTCTTCAAGAGACCCAGTACTTC.

In this sample, this clonotype turned up a few times. The chain employs TRBV20-1 and TRBJ2-5, with TRBD2 matching 7 bases. The CDR3 is 15 residues long. The ends lost 0 bases at V and 5 bases at J; junction bases unmatched: 9. From germline, CDR1 is DFQATT and CDR2 SNEGSKA (reference sequence). The CDR3 DNA sequence: TGCAGTGCTAGAGATTCCGGGGGGATAACGGAGACCCAGTACTTC. Protein: CSARDSGGITETQYF.

A remark on this clonotype: One base away lies a much larger clone, so this may be a sequencing read error. This chain joins TRBV12-3 or TRBV12-4 and TRBJ2-5; D assignment may be TRBD1 or TRBD2 (6 bases each). The CDR3 spans 12 residues. CDR3 loop: CTSSLGGKTQYF. The CDR3 coding sequence is TGTACCAGCAGCTTAGGGGGGAAGACCCAGTACTTC.

The chain has TRBV6-2 or TRBV6-3 and TRBJ2-2; possibly TRBD1 for D (5 bases). The CDR3 is 14 amino acids. V was shortened by 4 bases and J by 5 bases, with 11 bases between the two germline ends. Germline-derived CDR1 and CDR2 are MNHEY and SVGEGT. The CDR3 DNA follows: TGTGCCAGCAGTTTACACCAGGGAACCGGGGAGCTGTTTTTT. Its translation is CASSLHQGTGELFF.

This rearrangement joins TRBV20-1 to TRBJ1-1, with D possibly matching TRBD1 (6 bases). Per the germline V gene, CDR1 is DFQATT and CDR2 is SNEGSKA (reference sequence). CDR3 length: 13 residues. Trimming removed 3 bases from V and 0 bases from J, with 8 bases in between. CDR3 protein: CSASGQLNTEAFF. DNA for the CDR3: TGCAGTGCTAGTGGACAGTTGAACACTGAAGCTTTCTTT.

Details on this clonotype: Compared with germline, one end of the junction differs, possibly owing to a read error. CDR3 residues: CSANLLREDTQYF. The CDR3, as DNA: TGCAGTGCTAACCTCCTCAGGGAAGATACGCAATATTTT. V usage is TRBV20-1 and J usage is TRBJ2-3; the D gene is possibly TRBD1 (5 bases). The V gene's germline CDR1 is DFQATT and CDR2 SNEGSKA (reference sequence). The CDR3 has 13 residues.

As for this clonotype: This likely comes from a read error, as the CDR3 has no conserved phenylalanine or tryptophan at its end. It is unclear where the CDR3 begins or ends on the DNA, so no DNA is shown, and the CDR3 is as TCRdb lists it. The V gene is TRBV12-3 or TRBV12-4, the J gene TRBJ1-5; TRBD1, the table's D call, was not compared with the DNA. The CDR3 has 21 amino acids, counting both end residues. CDR3 sequence: CASSLKSWGDRGAVLYQPQPY.

The rearrangement uses TRBV6-1 and TRBJ2-7; TRBD1 matches 7 bases. V gave up 6 bases and J gave up 0 bases; unmatched junction bases: 8. The CDR3 sequence is 15 residues long. Germline lookup yields CDR1 MNHNS and CDR2 SASEGT. The CDR3 nucleotides read TGTGCCAGCAGCGGCGGACAGGCGATCTCCTACGAGCAGTACTTC. This sequence encodes CASSGGQAISYEQYF.

A word on this clonotype: Its ends do not fully match the called genes, so a read error is possible. CDR3 protein: CSASRPGLTGMNEQFF. CDR3 sequence (DNA): TGCAGTGCCAGTCGACCGGGACTAACGGGAATGAATGAACAGTTCTTC. The chain carries TRBV20-1 and TRBJ2-1; 7 bases map to TRBD2. Germline values: CDR1 DFQATT, CDR2 SNEGSKA (reference sequence). This CDR3 comprises 16 residues.

The chain couples TRBV2 to TRBJ1-4; D is unclear. The germline V and J ends were trimmed by 2 bases and 7 bases, with 11 bases remaining between them. Germline CDR1 SNHLY, CDR2 FYNNEI. This CDR3 contains 14 residues. CDR3 bases: TGTGCCAGCAGTGAATCTGTAGCGGGTGAAAAACTGTTTTTT. It encodes CASSESVAGEKLFF. The full variable domain, rest sourced from reference TRBV2 and TRBJ1-4, is EPEVTQTPSHQVTQMGQEVILRCVPISNHLYFYWYRQILGQKVEFLVSFYNNEISEKSEIFDDQFSVERPDGSNFTLKIRSTKLEDSAMYFCASSESVAGEKLFFGSGTQLSVL.